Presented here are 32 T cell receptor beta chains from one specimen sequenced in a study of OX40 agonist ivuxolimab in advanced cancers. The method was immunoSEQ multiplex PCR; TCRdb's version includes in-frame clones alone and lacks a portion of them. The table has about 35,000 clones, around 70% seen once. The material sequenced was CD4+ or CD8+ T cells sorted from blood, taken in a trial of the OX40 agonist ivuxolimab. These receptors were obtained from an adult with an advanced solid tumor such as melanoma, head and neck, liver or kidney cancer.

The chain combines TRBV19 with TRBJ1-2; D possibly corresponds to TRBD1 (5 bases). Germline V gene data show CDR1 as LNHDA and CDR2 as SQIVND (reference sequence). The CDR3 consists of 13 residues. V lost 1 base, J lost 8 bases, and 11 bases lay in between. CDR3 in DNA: TGTGCCAGTAGTATAGCCCAGGGAAGAGGCTACACCTTC. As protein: CASSIAQGRGYTF.

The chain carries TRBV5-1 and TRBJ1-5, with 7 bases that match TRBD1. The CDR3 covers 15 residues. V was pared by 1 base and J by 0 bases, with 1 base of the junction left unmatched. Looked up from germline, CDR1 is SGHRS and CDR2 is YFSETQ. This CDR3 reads CASSLTGVSNQPQHF. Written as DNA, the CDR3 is TGCGCCAGCAGCTTGACAGGGGTTAGCAATCAGCCCCAGCATTTT. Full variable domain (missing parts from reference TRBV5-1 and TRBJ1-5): KAGVTQTPRYLIKTRGQQVTLSCSPISGHRSVSWYQQTPGQGLQFLFEYFSETQRNKGNFPGRFSGRQFSNSRSEMNVSTLELGDSALYLCASSLTGVSNQPQHFGDGTRLSIL.

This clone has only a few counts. In DNA, the CDR3 is TGTGCCAGTAGGACAGGGCCTGGCAATCAGCCCCAGCATTTT. This translates into CASRTGPGNQPQHF. This chain uses TRBV19 with TRBJ1-5; 7 bases line up with TRBD1. Trimming removed 6 bases from V and 2 bases from J; junction bases left unmatched: 4. This CDR3 is 14 amino acids long. Germline-derived CDR1 and CDR2 are LNHDA and SQIVND (reference sequence).

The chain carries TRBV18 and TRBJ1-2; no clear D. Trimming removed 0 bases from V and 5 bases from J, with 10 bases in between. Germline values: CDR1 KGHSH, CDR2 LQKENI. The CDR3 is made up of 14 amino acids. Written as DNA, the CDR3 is TGTGCCAGCTCACCACCGGGCAGCCGTTATGGCTACACCTTC. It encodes CASSPPGSRYGYTF.

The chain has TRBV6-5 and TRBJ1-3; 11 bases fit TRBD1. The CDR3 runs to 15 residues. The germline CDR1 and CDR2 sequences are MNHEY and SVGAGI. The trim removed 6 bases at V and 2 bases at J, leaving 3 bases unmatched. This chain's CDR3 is CASRDRGQAGNTIYF. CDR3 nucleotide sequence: TGTGCCAGCAGGGACAGGGGGCAGGCTGGAAACACCATATATTTT.

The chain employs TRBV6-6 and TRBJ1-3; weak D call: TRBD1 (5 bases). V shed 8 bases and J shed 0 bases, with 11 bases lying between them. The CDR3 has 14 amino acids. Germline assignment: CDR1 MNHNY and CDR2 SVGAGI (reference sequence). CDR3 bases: TGTGCCAGCGGGAGGGGACTCTCTGGAAACACCATATATTTT. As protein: CASGRGLSGNTIYF.

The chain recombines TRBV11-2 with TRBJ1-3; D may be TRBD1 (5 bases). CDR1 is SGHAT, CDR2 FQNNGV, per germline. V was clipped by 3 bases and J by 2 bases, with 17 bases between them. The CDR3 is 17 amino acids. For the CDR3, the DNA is TGTGCCAGCAGCTTGGGCCCCTCAGGGTCCACTGGAAACACCATATATTTT. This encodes CASSLGPSGSTGNTIYF.

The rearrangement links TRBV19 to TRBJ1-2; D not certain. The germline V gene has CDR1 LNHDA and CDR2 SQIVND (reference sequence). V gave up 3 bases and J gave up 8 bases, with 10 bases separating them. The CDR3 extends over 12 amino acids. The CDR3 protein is CASSIQGGGYTF. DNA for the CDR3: TGTGCCAGTAGTATTCAAGGCGGAGGCTACACCTTC.

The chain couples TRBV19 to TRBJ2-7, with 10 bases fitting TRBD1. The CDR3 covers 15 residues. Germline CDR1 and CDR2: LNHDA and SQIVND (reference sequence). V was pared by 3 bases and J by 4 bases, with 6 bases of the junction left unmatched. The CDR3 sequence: CASSIRTGGYYEQYF. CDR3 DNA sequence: TGTGCCAGTAGTATTAGGACAGGGGGTTATTACGAGCAGTACTTC.

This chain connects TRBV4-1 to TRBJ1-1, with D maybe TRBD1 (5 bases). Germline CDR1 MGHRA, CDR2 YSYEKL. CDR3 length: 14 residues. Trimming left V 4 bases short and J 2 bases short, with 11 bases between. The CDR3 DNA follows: TGCGCCAGCAGCCCTATAACAGGTAACACTGAAGCTTTCTTT. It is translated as CASSPITGNTEAFF.

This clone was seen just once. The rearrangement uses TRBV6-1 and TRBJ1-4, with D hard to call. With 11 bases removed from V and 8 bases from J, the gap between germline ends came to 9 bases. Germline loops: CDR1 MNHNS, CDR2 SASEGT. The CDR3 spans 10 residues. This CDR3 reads CACVKEKLFF. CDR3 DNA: TGTGCCTGCGTAAAAGAAAAACTGTTTTTT.

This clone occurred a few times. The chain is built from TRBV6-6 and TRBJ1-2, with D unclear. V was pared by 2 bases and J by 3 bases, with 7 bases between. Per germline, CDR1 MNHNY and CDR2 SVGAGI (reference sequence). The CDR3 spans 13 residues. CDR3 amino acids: CASSYNGDYGYTF. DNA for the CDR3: TGTGCCAGCAGTTACAACGGTGACTATGGCTACACCTTC.

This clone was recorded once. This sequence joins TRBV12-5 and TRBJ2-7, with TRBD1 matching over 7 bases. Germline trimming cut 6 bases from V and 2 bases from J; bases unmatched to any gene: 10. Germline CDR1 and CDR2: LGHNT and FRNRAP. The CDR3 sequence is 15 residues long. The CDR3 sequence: CASGPPQGYTYEQYF. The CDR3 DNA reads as TGTGCTAGTGGGCCGCCACAGGGGTACACCTACGAGCAGTACTTC.

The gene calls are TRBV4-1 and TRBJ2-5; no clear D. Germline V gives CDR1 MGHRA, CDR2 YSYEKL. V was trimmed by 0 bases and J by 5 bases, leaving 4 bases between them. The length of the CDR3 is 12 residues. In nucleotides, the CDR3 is TGCGCCAGCAGCCAAGATTGGGAGACCCAGTACTTC. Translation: CASSQDWETQYF.

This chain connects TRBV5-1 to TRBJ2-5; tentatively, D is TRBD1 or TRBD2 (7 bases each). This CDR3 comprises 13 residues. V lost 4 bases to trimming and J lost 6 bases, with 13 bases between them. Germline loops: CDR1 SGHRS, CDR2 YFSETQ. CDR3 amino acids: CASSRTRGQTQYF. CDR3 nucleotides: TGCGCCAGCAGCCGGACTAGGGGGCAGACCCAGTACTTC.

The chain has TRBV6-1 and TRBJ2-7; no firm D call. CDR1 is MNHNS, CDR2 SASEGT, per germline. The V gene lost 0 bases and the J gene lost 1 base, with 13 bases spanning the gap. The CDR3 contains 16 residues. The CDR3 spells CASSEAHANPSYEQYV. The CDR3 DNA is TGTGCCAGCAGTGAAGCGCACGCCAACCCTTCCTACGAGCAGTACGTC.

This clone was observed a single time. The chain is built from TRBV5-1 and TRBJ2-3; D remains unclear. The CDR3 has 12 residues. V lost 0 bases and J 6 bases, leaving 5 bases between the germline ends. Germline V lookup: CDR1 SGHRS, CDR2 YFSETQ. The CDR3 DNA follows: TGCGCCAGCAGCTTGGCTGGGGATACGCAGTATTTT. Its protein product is CASSLAGDTQYF.

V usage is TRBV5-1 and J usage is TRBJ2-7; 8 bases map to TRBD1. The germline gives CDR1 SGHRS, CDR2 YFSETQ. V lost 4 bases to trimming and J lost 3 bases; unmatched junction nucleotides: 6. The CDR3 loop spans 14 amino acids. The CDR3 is CASSPTGAFYEQYF. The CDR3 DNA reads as TGCGCCAGCAGCCCGACAGGGGCTTTCTACGAGCAGTACTTC.

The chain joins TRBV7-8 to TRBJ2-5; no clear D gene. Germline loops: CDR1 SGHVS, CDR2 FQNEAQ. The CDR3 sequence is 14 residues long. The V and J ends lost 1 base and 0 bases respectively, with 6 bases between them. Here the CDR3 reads CASSLGSNQETQYF. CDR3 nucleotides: TGTGCCAGCAGCTTAGGATCGAACCAAGAGACCCAGTACTTC. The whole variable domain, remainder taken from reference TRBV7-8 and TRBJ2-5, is GAGVSQSPRYKVAKRGQDVALRCDPISGHVSLFWYQQALGQGPEFLTYFQNEAQLDKSGLPSDRFFAERPEGSVSTLKIQRTQQEDSAVYLCASSLGSNQETQYFGPGTRLLVL.

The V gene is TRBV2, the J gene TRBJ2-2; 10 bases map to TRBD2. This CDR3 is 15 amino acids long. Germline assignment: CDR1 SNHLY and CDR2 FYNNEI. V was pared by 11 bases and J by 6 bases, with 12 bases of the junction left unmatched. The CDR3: CAARLLAGVAGELFF. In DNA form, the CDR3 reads TGTGCCGCAAGACTGCTAGCGGGGGTGGCCGGGGAGCTGTTTTTT.

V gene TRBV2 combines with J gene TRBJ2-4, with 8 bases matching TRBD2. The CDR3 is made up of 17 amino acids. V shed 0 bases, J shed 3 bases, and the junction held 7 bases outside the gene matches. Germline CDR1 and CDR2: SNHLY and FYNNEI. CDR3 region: CASSEALAGTNKNIQYF. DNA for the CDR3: TGTGCCAGCAGTGAAGCCTTAGCGGGGACCAACAAAAACATTCAGTACTTC.

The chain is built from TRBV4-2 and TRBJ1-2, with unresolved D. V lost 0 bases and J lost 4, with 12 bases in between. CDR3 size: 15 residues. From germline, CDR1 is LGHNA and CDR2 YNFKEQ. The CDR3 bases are TGTGCCAGCAGCCAAGAATTGAAGGGAGCCTATGGCTACACCTTC. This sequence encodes CASSQELKGAYGYTF.

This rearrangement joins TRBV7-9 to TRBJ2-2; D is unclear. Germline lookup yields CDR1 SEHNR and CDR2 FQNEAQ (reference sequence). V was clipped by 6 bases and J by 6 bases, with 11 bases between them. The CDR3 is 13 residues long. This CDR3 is CASRRSGPGELFF. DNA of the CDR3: TGTGCCAGCAGGCGGTCAGGCCCCGGGGAGCTGTTTTTT.

CDR3 protein: CASSISRPSYNSPLHF. CDR3 nucleotide sequence: TGTGCCAGTAGTATATCCCGGCCTTCCTATAATTCACCCCTCCACTTT. The chain couples TRBV19 to TRBJ1-6; D is undetermined. The V and J ends lost 2 bases and 1 base respectively, with 9 bases between them. Looked up from germline, CDR1 is LNHDA and CDR2 is SQIVND (reference sequence). The CDR3 is 16 amino acids.

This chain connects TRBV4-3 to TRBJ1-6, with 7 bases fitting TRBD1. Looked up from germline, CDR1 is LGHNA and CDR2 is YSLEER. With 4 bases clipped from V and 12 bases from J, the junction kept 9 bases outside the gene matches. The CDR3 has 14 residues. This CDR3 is CASSRQGVREPLHF. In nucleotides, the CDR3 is TGCGCCAGCAGCCGACAGGGCGTTCGGGAACCCCTCCACTTT.

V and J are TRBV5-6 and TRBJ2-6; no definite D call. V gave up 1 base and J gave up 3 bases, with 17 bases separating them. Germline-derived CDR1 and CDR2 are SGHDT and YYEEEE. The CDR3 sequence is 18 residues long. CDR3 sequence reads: CASSLMAGPPFGANVLTF. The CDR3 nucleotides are TGTGCCAGCAGCTTGATGGCTGGGCCTCCTTTTGGGGCCAACGTCCTGACTTTC. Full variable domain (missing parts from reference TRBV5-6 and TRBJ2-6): DAGVTQSPTHLIKTRGQQVTLRCSPKSGHDTVSWYQQALGQGPQFIFQYYEEEERQRGNFPDRFSGHQFPNYSSELNVNALLLGDSALYLCASSLMAGPPFGANVLTFGAGSRLTVL.

Here the CDR3 reads CAIIDREGRTYEQYF. CDR3 bases: TGTGCCATCATCGACAGGGAGGGAAGGACCTACGAGCAGTACTTC. The J gene is TRBJ2-7, the V gene TRBV10-3; D tentatively reads TRBD1 or TRBD2 (7 bases each). The CDR3 consists of 15 residues. Germline CDR1 is ENHRY and CDR2 is SYGVKD. The germline V and J ends were trimmed by 7 bases and 2 bases, with 18 bases remaining between them.

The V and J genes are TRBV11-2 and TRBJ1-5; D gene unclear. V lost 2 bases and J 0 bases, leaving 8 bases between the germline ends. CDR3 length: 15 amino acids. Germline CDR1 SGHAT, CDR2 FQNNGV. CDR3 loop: CASSLSRFSNQPQHF. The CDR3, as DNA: TGTGCCAGCAGCTTAAGCAGATTTAGCAATCAGCCCCAGCATTTT. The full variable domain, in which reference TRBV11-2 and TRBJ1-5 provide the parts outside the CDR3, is EAGVAQSPRYKIIEKRQSVAFWCNPISGHATLYWYQQILGQGPKLLIQFQNNGVVDDSQLPKDRFSAERLKGVDSTLKIQPAKLEDSAVYLCASSLSRFSNQPQHFGDGTRLSIL.

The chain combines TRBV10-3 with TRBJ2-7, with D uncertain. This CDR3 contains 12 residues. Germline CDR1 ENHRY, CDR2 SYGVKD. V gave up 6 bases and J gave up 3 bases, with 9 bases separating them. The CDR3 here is CAISANSYEQYV. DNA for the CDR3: TGTGCCATCAGCGCGAACAGCTACGAGCAGTACGTC.

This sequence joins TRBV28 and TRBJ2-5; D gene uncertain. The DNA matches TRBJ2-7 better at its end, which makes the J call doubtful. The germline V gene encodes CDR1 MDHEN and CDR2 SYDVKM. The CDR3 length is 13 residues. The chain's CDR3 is CASSSLSNYEQYF. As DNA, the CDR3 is TGTGCCAGCAGTAGCCTTAGCAACTACGAGCAGTACTTC.

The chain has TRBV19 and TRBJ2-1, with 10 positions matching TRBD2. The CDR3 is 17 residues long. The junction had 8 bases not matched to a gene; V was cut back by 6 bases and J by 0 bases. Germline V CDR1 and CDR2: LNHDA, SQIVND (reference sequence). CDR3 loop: CASRRASGGRSYNEQFF. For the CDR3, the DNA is TGTGCCAGTAGGCGGGCTAGCGGGGGACGCTCCTACAATGAGCAGTTCTTC.

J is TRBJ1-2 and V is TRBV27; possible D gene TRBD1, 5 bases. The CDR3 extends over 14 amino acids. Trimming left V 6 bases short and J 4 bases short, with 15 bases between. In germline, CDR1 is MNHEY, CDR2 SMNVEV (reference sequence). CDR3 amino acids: CASSPGRTPYGYTF. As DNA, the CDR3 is TGTGCCAGCAGCCCGGGACGTACACCCTATGGCTACACCTTC.